This T cell receptor (beta chain) comes out of a study of early T cells in non-severe SARS-CoV-2 infection. Study context: With bulk RNA from unsorted whole blood as input, sequencing yielded unpaired chains.

Study-wide points: Matching with VDJdb favored anti-spike CD8 responses (missing private and CD4 specificities).

Unique molecular identifiers (one per individual cDNA molecule) were attached. One entry per CDR3 protein results from TCRdb running MiXCR on the 5' RACE reads. The sample includes roughly 34,000 distinct CDR3 sequences, about 3.9% seen only once; the top ten take roughly 5.5%. The V end was cut by 3 bases, the J end by 4 bases, with 9 bases between. CDR3 length equals 14 residues. CDR1 is SEHNR, CDR2 FQNEAQ, per germline (reference sequence). This clonotype was seen ten or more times. What it binds is unknown. The clonotype was recovered from an adult who was a healthcare worker with PCR-confirmed SARS-CoV-2 infection or an uninfected control (not recorded which). The rearrangement links TRBV7-9 to TRBJ2-2; a weak D match, TRBD1 (5 bases). The sample comprised whole blood. The CDR3: CASSFGHSTGELFF. CDR3 in DNA: TGTGCCAGCAGCTTCGGACATAGCACCGGGGAGCTGTTTTTT.